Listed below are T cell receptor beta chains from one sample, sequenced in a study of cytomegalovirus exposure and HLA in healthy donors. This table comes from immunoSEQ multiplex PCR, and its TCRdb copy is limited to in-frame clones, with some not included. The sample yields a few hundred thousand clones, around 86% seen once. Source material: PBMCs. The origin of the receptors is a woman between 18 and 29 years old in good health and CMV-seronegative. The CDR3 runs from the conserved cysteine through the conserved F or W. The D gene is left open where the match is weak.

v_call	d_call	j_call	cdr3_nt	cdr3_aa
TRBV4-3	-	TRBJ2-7	TGCGCCAGCAGCCAAGGGCCCCAGGGAAGGTGGGAGCAGTACTTC	CASSQGPQGRWEQYF
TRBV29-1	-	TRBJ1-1	TGCAGCGTTGGACTTGTTACGGGAACTGAAGCTTTCTTT	CSVGLVTGTEAFF
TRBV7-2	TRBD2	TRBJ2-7	TGTGCCAGCAGCGAAAGCGGCACCCTCTCGGGCGGGAGTTTC	CASSESGTLSGGSF
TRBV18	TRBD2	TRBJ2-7	TGTGCCAGCTCCCCGAGCGGGAGAAGGGACGAGCAGTACTTC	CASSPSGRRDEQYF
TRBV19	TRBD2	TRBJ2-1	TGTGCCAGTAGTGTCGGACTAGCAGGCGAGCAGTTCTTC	CASSVGLAGEQFF
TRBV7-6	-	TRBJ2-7	TGTGCCAGCAGCCTCGGAGATGAGCAGTACTTC	CASSLGDEQYF
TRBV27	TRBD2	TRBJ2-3	TGTGCCAGCAGTTTTGCGGGAGGGCACTCAGATACGCAGTATTTT	CASSFAGGHSDTQYF
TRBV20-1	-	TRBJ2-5	TGCAGTGCCCCCAGGGGTGAGACCCAGTACTTC	CSAPRGETQYF
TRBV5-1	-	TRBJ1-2	TGCGCCAGCAGCCCGAGAGGTGATAACTATGGCTACACCTTC	CASSPRGDNYGYTF
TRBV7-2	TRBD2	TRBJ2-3	TGTGCCAGCAGCCTCTACGCTAGCGGGAGAACTGAAGATACGCAGTATTTT	CASSLYASGRTEDTQYF
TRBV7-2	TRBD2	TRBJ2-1	TGTGCCAGCAGCTTCGGGACGGGAGGGAATGAGCAGTTCTTC	CASSFGTGGNEQFF